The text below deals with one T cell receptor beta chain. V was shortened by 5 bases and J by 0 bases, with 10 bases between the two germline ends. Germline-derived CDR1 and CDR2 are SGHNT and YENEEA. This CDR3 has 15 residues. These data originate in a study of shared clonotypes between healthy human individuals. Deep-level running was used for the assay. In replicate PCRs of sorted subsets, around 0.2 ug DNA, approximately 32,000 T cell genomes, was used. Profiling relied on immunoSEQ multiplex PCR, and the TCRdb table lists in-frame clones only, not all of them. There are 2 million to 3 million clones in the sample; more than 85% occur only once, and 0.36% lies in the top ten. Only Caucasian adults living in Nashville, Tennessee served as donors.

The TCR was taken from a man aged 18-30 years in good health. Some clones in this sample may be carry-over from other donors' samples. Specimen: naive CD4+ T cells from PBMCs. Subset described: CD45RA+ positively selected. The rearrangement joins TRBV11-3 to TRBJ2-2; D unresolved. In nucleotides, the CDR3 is TGTGCCAGCAGCCAATCCGCAGCGAACACCGGGGAGCTGTTTTTT. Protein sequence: CASSQSAANTGELFF. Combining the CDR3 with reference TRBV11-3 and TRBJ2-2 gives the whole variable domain EAGVVQSPRYKIIEKKQPVAFWCNPISGHNTLYWYLQNLGQGPELLIRYENEEAVDDSQLPKDRFSAERLKGVDSTLKIQPAELGDSAVYLCASSQSAANTGELFFGEGSRLTVL.